The entry below gives a single T cell receptor beta chain sequence along with its context. Its specificity is unknown. It is likely a read error, because the conserved phenylalanine at the end of the CDR3 is missing. It is unclear where the CDR3 begins or ends on the DNA, so no DNA is shown, and the CDR3 is as TCRdb lists it. These data originate in a study of radiotherapy plus CTLA-4 blockade in lung cancer. Study background: Roughly a sixth of enrolled patients responded objectively, and more than 25% had disease control. Study-wide results and caveats: Early blood T cell clone dynamics, with interferon-beta, were reported to best predict response.

Ipilimumab CTLA-4 blockade and focal radiation were given to patients with chemo-refractory metastatic non-small-cell lung cancer. Germline V gives CDR1 MNHNS, CDR2 SASEGT. The CDR3 totals 16 residues, both ends included. The assay was immunoSEQ multiplex PCR, and TCRdb's table has in-frame clones only and misses some. The data show 90,000 or so clones, about 90% seen once. The chain carries TRBV6-1 and TRBJ2-7; whether TRBD1, the table's D call, matches the DNA was not checked. This clonotype originated in a human donor with non-small cell lung cancer who had a partial response to radiotherapy plus ipilimumab. Source: peripheral blood, taken from a patient treated with radiotherapy plus ipilimumab. The CDR3: CASSESGLALAGGLGS.